This T cell receptor (beta chain) was obtained from a study of blood T cell repertoires in COVID-19. As for the study in general: Sites across the United States, Italy and Spain contributed samples from acute and convalescent COVID-19. Sources were T cells, B-cell-depleted T cells, or PBMCs; the material itself was cDNA or gDNA.

This CDR3 is 14 amino acids long. Germline-derived CDR1 and CDR2 are MNHEY and SVGAGI. The ends lost 7 bases at V and 7 bases at J; junction bases unmatched: 5. Per the original data handling: Amplifying reference gene primers gave estimates of nucleated cell counts. The data were produced by immunoSEQ multiplex PCR, yet TCRdb's version contains in-frame clones alone and is incomplete. V and J calls and clone size are those listed in that table; D and trimming were worked out from the DNA. Seen here are around 380,000 clones, 81% observed once, and the top ten hold around 1.1%. The specimen was peripheral blood. This chain uses TRBV6-5 with TRBJ1-6; 9 bases line up with TRBD1. The sequence was obtained from a human donor with acute or convalescent COVID-19. The donor label of this sample is uncertain. The CDR3 nucleotides read TGTGCCAGCACCTACAGGGGGCTGAATTCACCCCTCCACTTT. Translated, it gives CASTYRGLNSPLHF.